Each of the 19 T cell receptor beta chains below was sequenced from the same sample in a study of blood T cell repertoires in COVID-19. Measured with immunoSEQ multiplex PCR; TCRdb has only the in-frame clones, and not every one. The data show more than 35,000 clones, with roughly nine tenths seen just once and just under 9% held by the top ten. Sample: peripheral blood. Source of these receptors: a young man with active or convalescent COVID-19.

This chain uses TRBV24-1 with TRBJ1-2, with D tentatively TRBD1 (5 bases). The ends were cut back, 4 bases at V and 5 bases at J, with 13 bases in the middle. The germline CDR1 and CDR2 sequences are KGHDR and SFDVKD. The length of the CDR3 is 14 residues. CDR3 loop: CATSDQDRGYGYTF. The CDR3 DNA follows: TGTGCCACCAGTGACCAAGACCGGGGGTATGGCTACACCTTC.

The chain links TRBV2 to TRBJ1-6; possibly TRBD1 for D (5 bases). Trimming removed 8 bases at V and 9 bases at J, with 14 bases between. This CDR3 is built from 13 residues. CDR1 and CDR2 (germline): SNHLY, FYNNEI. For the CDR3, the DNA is TGTGCCAGCCAACCCCCTAGGGGTTCACCCCTCCACTTT. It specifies CASQPPRGSPLHF.

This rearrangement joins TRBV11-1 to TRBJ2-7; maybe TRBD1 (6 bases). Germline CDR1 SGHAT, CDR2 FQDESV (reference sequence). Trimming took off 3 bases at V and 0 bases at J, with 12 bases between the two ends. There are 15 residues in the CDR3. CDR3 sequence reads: CASSFNQGSSYEQYF. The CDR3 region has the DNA TGTGCCAGCAGCTTTAATCAGGGGAGCTCCTACGAGCAGTACTTC.

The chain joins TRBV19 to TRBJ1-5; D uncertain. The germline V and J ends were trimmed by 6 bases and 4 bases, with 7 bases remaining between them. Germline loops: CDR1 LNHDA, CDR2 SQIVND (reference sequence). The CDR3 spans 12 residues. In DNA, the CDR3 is TGTGCCAGTAGAAACTTGAATCAGCCCCAGCATTTT. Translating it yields CASRNLNQPQHF.

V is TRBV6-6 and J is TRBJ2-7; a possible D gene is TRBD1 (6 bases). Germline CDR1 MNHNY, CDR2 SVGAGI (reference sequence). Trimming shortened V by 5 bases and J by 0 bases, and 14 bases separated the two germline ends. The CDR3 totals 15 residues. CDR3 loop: CASSGKNRVSYEQYF. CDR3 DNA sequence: TGTGCCAGCAGTGGGAAGAACAGGGTCTCCTACGAGCAGTACTTC.

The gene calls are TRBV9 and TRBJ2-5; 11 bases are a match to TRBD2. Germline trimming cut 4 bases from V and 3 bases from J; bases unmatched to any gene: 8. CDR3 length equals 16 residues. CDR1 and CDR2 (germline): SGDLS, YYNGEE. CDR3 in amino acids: CASSPRLAGKEETQYF. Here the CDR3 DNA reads TGTGCCAGCAGCCCGCGACTAGCGGGAAAGGAAGAGACCCAGTACTTC.

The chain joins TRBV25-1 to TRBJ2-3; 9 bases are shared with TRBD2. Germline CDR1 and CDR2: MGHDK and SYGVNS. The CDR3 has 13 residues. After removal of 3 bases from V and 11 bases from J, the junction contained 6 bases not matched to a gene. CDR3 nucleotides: TGTGCCAGCAGTGACCTTGGACTAGCGCGGCAGTATTTT. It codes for CASSDLGLARQYF.

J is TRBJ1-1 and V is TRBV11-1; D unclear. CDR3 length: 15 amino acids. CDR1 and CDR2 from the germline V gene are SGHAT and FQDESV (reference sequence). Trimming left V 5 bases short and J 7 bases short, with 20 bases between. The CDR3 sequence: CASSRSTPGVHEAFF. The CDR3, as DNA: TGTGCCAGCAGCCGATCCACCCCGGGAGTCCATGAAGCTTTCTTT.

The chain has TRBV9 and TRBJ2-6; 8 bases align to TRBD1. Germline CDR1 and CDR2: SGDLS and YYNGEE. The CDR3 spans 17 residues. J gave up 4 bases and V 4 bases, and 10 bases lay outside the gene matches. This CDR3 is CASSRGQVKMGANVLTF. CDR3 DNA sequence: TGTGCCAGCAGCAGGGGACAGGTCAAGATGGGGGCCAACGTCCTGACTTTC. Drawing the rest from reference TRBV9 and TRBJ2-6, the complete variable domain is DSGVTQTPKHLITATGQRVTLRCSPRSGDLSVYWYQQSLDQGLQFLIQYYNGEERAKGNILERFSAQQFPDLHSELNLSSLELGDSALYFCASSRGQVKMGANVLTFGAGSRLTVL.

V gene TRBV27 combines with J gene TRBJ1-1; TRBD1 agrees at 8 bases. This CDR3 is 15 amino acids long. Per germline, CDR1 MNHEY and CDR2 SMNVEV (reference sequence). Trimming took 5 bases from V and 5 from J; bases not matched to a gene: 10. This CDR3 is CASSPAWTGRTEAFF. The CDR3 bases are TGTGCCAGCAGTCCCGCGTGGACAGGGAGGACTGAAGCTTTCTTT.

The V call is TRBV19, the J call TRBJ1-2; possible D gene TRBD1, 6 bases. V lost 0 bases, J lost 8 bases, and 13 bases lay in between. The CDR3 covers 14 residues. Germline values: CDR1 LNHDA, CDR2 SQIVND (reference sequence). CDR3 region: CASSIEGGLRGYTF. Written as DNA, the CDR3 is TGTGCCAGTAGTATAGAAGGGGGATTGAGAGGCTACACCTTC.

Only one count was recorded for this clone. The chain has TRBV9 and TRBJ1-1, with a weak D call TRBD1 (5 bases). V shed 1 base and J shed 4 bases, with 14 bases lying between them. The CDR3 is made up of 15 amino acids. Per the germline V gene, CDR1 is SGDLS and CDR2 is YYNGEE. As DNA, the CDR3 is TGTGCCAGCAGCGTATGGTTGGGGGAGGGCACTGAAGCTTTCTTT. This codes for CASSVWLGEGTEAFF.

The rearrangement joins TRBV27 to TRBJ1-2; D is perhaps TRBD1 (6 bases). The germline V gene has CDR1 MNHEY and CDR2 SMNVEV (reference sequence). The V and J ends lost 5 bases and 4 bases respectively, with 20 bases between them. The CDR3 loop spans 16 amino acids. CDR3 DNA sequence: TGTGCCAGCAGTCCAACACCGGTCCCGACAGGCTATGGCTACACCTTC. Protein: CASSPTPVPTGYGYTF.

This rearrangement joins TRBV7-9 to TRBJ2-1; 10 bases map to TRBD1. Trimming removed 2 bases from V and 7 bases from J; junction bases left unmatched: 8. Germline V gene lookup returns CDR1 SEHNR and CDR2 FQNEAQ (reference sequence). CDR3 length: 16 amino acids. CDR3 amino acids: CASSLSWGQGFNEQFF. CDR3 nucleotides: TGTGCCAGCAGCTTAAGTTGGGGACAGGGGTTTAATGAGCAGTTCTTC.

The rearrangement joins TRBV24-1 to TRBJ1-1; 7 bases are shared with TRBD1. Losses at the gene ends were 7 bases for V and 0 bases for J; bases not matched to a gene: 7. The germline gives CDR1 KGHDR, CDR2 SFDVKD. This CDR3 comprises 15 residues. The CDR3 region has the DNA TGTGCCACCAGGGCCGGGACAGACATGAACACTGAAGCTTTCTTT. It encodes CATRAGTDMNTEAFF.

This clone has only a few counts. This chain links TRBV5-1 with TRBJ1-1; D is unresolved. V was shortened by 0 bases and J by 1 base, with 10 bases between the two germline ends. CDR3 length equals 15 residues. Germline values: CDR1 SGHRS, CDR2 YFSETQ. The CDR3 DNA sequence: TGCGCCAGCAGCTTGGGAGGTTCGGCGAACACTGAAGCTTTCTTT. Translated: CASSLGGSANTEAFF.

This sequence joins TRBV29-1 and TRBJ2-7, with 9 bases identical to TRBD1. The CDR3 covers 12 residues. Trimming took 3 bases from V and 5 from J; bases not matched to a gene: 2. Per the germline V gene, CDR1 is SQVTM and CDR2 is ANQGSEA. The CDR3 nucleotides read TGCAGCGTTGACGGACAGGGGAACGAGCAGTACTTC. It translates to CSVDGQGNEQYF.

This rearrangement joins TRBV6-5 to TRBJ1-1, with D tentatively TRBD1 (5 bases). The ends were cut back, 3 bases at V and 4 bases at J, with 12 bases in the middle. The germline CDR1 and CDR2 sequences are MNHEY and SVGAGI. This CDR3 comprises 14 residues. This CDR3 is CASSYRGALTEAFF. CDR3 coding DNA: TGTGCCAGCAGTTATCGTGGGGCGCTCACTGAAGCTTTCTTT.

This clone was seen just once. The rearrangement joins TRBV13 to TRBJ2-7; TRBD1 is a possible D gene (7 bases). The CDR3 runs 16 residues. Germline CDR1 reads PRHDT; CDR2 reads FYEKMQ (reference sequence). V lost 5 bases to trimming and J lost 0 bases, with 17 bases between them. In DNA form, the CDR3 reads TGTGCCAGCAGCGGGCGGGACAGCGCTATCTCCTACGAGCAGTACGTC. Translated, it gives CASSGRDSAISYEQYV.